This TCR beta chain is from a study of blood T cells in healthy people across ages. A sample-barcoded 5' primer and a J-beta primer mix were used in a second PCR of roughly 7 to 11 cycles. TCRdb re-called the 5' RACE reads through MiXCR, storing one row per CDR3 protein. The sample shows 1 million to 1.2 million distinct CDR3 sequences, about two fifths of them seen only once. This CDR3 contains 11 residues. The V gene's germline CDR1 is MNHEY and CDR2 SVGEGT. Trimming left V 4 bases short and J 13 bases short, with 13 bases between. This sequence originates from a man between 18 and 35 years old in good health. Sequencing was performed on blood. The chain uses TRBV6-2 or TRBV6-3 and TRBJ1-2; D gene unclear. The DNA for the CDR3 is TGTGCCAGCAGTTCCTCCCTGGCGGCCACCTTC. This codes for CASSSSLAATF.